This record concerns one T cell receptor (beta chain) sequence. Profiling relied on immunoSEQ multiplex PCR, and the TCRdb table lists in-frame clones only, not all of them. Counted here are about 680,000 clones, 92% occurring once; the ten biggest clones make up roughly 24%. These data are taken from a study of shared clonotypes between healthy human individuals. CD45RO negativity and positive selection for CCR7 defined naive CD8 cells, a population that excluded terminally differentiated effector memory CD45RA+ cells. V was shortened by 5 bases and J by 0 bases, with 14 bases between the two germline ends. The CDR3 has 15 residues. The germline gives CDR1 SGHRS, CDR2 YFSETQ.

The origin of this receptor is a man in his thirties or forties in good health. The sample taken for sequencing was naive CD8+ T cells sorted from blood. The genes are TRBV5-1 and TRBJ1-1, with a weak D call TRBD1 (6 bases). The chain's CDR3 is CASRGGARMNTEAFF. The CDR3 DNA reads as TGCGCCAGCAGAGGGGGGGCTCGCATGAACACTGAAGCTTTCTTT.